The subject of this entry is one T cell receptor beta chain. Its antigen remains unidentified. The sample originates from a study of vaccination effects on CD4 cells after COVID-19. The V and J ends lost 2 bases and 3 bases respectively, with 9 bases between them. This CDR3 comprises 14 residues. Germline V gene sequence: CDR1 KGHSH, CDR2 LQKENI. The protocol was immunoSEQ multiplex PCR, while the TCRdb copy is restricted to in-frame clones and leaves out a portion. The sample holds tens of thousands of clones, 65% to 90% seen once. ViraFEST used viral peptide pools to expand antigen-specific CD4+ T cells before sequencing. Following 10 days of culture, CD4+ T cells were isolated. Everyone in the study got two shots of either the BNT162b2 or mRNA-1273 vaccine. Fresh IL-2-containing medium replaced half the medium on days 3 and 7.

This chain links TRBV18 with TRBJ2-3; maybe TRBD1 (5 bases). The origin of this receptor is a human donor who received a COVID-19 vaccine. Some clones in this sample may be carry-over from other donors' samples. Sequences were derived from CD4+ T cells from PBMCs cultured with SARS-CoV-2 spike peptides, sampled after COVID-19 vaccination. The CDR3 spells CASSPGAGTDTQYF. Written as DNA, the CDR3 is TGTGCCAGCTCACCAGGGGCAGGAACAGATACGCAGTATTTT. The variable domain in full, with the rest retrieved from reference TRBV18 and TRBJ2-3, is NAGVMQNPRHLVRRRGQEARLRCSPMKGHSHVYWYRQLPEEGLKFMVYLQKENIIDESGMPKERFSAEFPKEGPSILRIQQVVRGDSAAYFCASSPGAGTDTQYFGPGTRLTVL.